Below are 20 T cell receptor beta chains sequenced from a single sample in a study of blood T cell repertoires in COVID-19. TCRdb keeps only in-frame clones here, not all; method: immunoSEQ multiplex PCR. The data show around 120,000 clones, with approximately 82% seen just once and 7.5% held by the top ten. Source material: peripheral blood. These receptors were collected from a man aged 65-85 years with active or convalescent COVID-19.

The gene calls are TRBV21-1 and TRBJ1-2; the table calls TRBD1, which could not be checked here. TRBV21-1 represents a pseudogene. This CDR3 comprises 15 residues. This CDR3 reads CASSKGKQGRRGYTF. CDR3 DNA: TGTGCCAGCAGCAAGGGGAAACAGGGGCGGCGTGGCTACACCTTC.

This chain links TRBV3-1 (or the pseudogene TRBV3-2) with TRBJ2-7; TRBD2 agrees at 7 bases. V was pared by 1 base and J by 4 bases, with 1 base of the junction left unmatched. CDR1 is LGHDT, CDR2 YNNKEL, per germline (reference sequence). The CDR3 has 13 residues. DNA for the CDR3: TGTGCCAGCAGCCAAGCGGGGGGTTACGAGCAGTACTTC. It yields the protein CASSQAGGYEQYF.

The chain combines TRBV6-5 with TRBJ1-4; 9 bases match TRBD1. CDR1 MNHEY and CDR2 SVGAGI come from the germline V gene. V shed 6 bases, J shed 3 bases, and the junction held 5 bases outside the gene matches. The CDR3 consists of 15 residues. The CDR3 loop reads CASSRNRGPNEKLFF. In DNA, the CDR3 is TGTGCCAGCAGCCGAAACAGGGGGCCTAATGAAAAACTGTTTTTT.

The chain links TRBV5-1 to TRBJ2-7; 11 bases align to TRBD1. Germline CDR1 is SGHRS and CDR2 is YFSETQ. CDR3 length equals 16 residues. The trim removed 0 bases at V and 2 bases at J, leaving 4 bases unmatched. CDR3 sequence reads: CASSLAPGQGAYEQYF. DNA of the CDR3: TGCGCCAGCAGCTTGGCCCCGGGACAGGGGGCCTACGAGCAGTACTTC.

Here the CDR3 DNA reads TGCACCGGGACTAGCCTCGGGACCCAGTACTTC. Its translation: CTGTSLGTQYF. This chain connects TRBV29-1 to TRBJ2-5; 9 nucleotides line up with TRBD2. Looked up from germline, CDR1 is SQVTM and CDR2 is ANQGSEA. The CDR3 is made up of 11 amino acids. The whole variable domain, filled in from reference TRBV29-1 and TRBJ2-5, reads SAVISQKPSRDICQRGTSLTIQCQVDSQVTMMFWYRQQPGQSLTLIATANQGSEATYESGFVIDKFPISRPNLTFSTLTVSNMSPEDSSIYLCTGTSLGTQYFGPGTRLLVL.

This rearrangement joins TRBV15 to TRBJ2-6; no clear D. Germline-derived CDR1 and CDR2 are LNHNV and YYDKDF (reference sequence). Trimming shortened V by 4 bases and J by 2 bases, and 3 bases separated the two germline ends. The CDR3 is 13 amino acids. CDR3: CATSTAGANVLTF. CDR3 sequence (DNA): TGTGCCACCAGCACAGCTGGGGCCAACGTCCTGACTTTC.

This clone was picked up a small number of times. This chain uses TRBV7-2 with TRBJ2-7; no clear D. Between the trimmed V and J ends, which lost 1 base and 3 bases, there was a span of 16 bases. Germline V gives CDR1 SGHTA, CDR2 FQGNSA. The length of the CDR3 is 16 residues. As DNA, the CDR3 is TGTGCCAGCAGCTTAGAGGCGGTCACCCTGATCTACGAGCAGTACTTC. This sequence encodes CASSLEAVTLIYEQYF.

CDR3 residues: CASSPPGGYEQFF. Here the CDR3 DNA reads TGTGCCAGCTCACCACCGGGAGGTTATGAGCAGTTCTTC. The rearrangement links TRBV18 to TRBJ2-1; tentative D call: TRBD2 (6 bases). This CDR3 spans 13 amino acids. CDR1 is KGHSH, CDR2 LQKENI, per germline. Trimming removed 0 bases at V and 8 bases at J, with 8 bases between.

This chain joins TRBV5-1 and TRBJ1-2; 9 bases match TRBD1. This CDR3 has 15 amino acids. The germline CDR1 and CDR2 sequences are SGHRS and YFSETQ. The trim removed 0 bases at V and 7 bases at J, leaving 7 bases unmatched. The CDR3 nucleotides read TGCGCCAGCAGCTTGGCCTTGACAGGGGGTCCTGGCTACACCTTC. This encodes CASSLALTGGPGYTF.

V and J are TRBV5-6 and TRBJ2-7; 7 nucleotides match TRBD1. The germline V gene encodes CDR1 SGHDT and CDR2 YYEEEE. Trimming at V came to 5 bases and at J to 3 bases, leaving 8 bases not matched to a gene. The CDR3 totals 14 residues. The CDR3 protein is CASSGQAKIYEQYF. The CDR3 DNA reads TGTGCCAGCAGTGGACAGGCTAAAATCTACGAGCAGTACTTC.

The V and J genes are TRBV20-1 and TRBJ1-2; D gene uncertain. Germline CDR1 reads DFQATT; CDR2 reads SNEGSKA (reference sequence). Trimming shortened V by 3 bases and J by 8 bases, and 10 bases separated the two germline ends. There are 11 residues in the CDR3. The CDR3 DNA follows: TGCAGTGCTAGGCCCGGAGCCGGCTACACCTTC. As protein: CSARPGAGYTF.

This chain uses TRBV29-1 with TRBJ1-1; D is unclear. V was cut by 4 bases and J by 6 bases, with 12 bases left in between. The CDR3 length is 12 residues. Germline CDR1 SQVTM, CDR2 ANQGSEA. The CDR3 loop is CSVVSWQSEAFF. In DNA form, the CDR3 reads TGCAGCGTTGTATCATGGCAATCTGAAGCTTTCTTT.

The chain carries TRBV30 and TRBJ1-2; possible D gene TRBD1, 5 bases. The CDR3 spans 13 residues. The germline gives CDR1 GTSNPN, CDR2 SVGIG (reference sequence). The V gene lost 7 bases and the J gene lost 3 bases, with 15 bases spanning the gap. CDR3 in DNA: TGTGCCTATTTTCGGGGCGGGGACTATGGCTACACCTTC. Encoded protein: CAYFRGGDYGYTF.

The chain carries TRBV5-1 and TRBJ2-3; D gene ambiguous. Trimming removed 5 bases at V and 7 bases at J, with 8 bases between. Germline V gene data show CDR1 as SGHRS and CDR2 as YFSETQ. The CDR3 runs 11 residues. CDR3 DNA sequence: TGCGCCAGCAGGCTAGATTATACGCAGTATTTT. Translating gives CASRLDYTQYF.

This sequence joins TRBV4-3 and TRBJ1-4; perhaps TRBD1 as D (5 bases). The CDR3 contains 12 residues. Trimming stripped 0 bases from V and 13 bases from J, with 9 bases between. Germline values: CDR1 LGHNA, CDR2 YSLEER. CDR3 sequence: CASSQEGEGLFF. For the CDR3, the DNA is TGCGCCAGCAGCCAAGAGGGGGAGGGACTGTTTTTT.

This clone showed up just a few times. The CDR3 loop reads CASSLTTRGNQPQHF. The CDR3 DNA reads TGTGCCAGCAGCTTAACCACGAGGGGCAATCAGCCCCAGCATTTT. The rearrangement uses TRBV7-8 and TRBJ1-5; unclear D gene. With 2 bases removed from V and 2 bases from J, the gap between germline ends came to 10 bases. The CDR3 has 15 amino acids. The germline gives CDR1 SGHVS, CDR2 FQNEAQ.

In DNA form, the CDR3 reads TGTGCCAGTAGTATAGAGGAGGGACTAGCGCTGGGGGAGCAGTACTTC. It translates to CASSIEEGLALGEQYF. This chain uses TRBV19 with TRBJ2-7, with TRBD2 matching over 10 bases. The J segment lost 7 bases and the V segment lost 0 bases, leaving 9 bases of the junction unmatched. The germline V gene has CDR1 LNHDA and CDR2 SQIVND (reference sequence). The CDR3 sequence is 16 residues long.

The genes are TRBV11-2 and TRBJ1-4; D unclear. Germline assignment: CDR1 SGHAT and CDR2 FQNNGV. V was pared by 6 bases and J by 0 bases, with 8 bases between. The CDR3 consists of 14 residues. CDR3 DNA sequence: TGTGCCAGCAGGAAGATAGCAACTAATGAAAAACTGTTTTTT. Residues: CASRKIATNEKLFF.

The rearrangement joins TRBV28 to TRBJ1-5, with D unresolved. Per germline, CDR1 MDHEN and CDR2 SYDVKM. CDR3 length: 12 amino acids. Trimming took 5 bases from V and 5 from J, leaving 7 bases between them. The CDR3 bases are TGTGCCAGCAGTGTCTCCTATCAGCCCCAGCATTTT. It specifies CASSVSYQPQHF. Full variable domain (rest looked up from reference TRBV28 and TRBJ1-5): DVKVTQSSRYLVKRTGEKVFLECVQDMDHENMFWYRQDPGLGLRLIYFSYDVKMKEKGDIPEGYSVSREKKERFSLILESASTNQTSMYLCASSVSYQPQHFGDGTRLSIL.

The chain joins TRBV4-2 to TRBJ2-1, with TRBD2 matching over 9 bases. Trimming removed 0 bases from V and 15 bases from J; junction bases left unmatched: 9. The CDR3 runs to 14 residues. The germline V gene encodes CDR1 LGHNA and CDR2 YNFKEQ. CDR3 protein: CASSQEEREAPRFF. The CDR3 region has the DNA TGTGCCAGCAGCCAAGAGGAGCGGGAGGCCCCAAGGTTCTTC.